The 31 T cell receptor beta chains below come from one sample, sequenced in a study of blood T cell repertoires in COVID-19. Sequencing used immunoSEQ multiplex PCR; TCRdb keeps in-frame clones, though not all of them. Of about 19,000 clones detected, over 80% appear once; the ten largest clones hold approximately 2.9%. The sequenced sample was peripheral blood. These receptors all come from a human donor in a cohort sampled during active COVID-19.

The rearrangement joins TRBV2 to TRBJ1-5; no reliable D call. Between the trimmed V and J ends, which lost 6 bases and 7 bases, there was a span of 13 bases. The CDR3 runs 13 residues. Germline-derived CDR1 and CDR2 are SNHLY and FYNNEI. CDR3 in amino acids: CASSPGVLQPQHF. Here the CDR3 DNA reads TGTGCCAGCAGCCCCGGGGTTTTGCAGCCCCAGCATTTT. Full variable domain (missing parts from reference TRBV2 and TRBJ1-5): EPEVTQTPSHQVTQMGQEVILRCVPISNHLYFYWYRQILGQKVEFLVSFYNNEISEKSEIFDDQFSVERPDGSNFTLKIRSTKLEDSAMYFCASSPGVLQPQHFGDGTRLSIL.

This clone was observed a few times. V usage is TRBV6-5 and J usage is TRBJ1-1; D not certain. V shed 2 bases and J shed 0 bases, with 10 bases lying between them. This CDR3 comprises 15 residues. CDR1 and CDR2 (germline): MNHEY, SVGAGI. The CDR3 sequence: CASSYGGIMNTEAFF. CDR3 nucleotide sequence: TGTGCCAGCAGTTACGGCGGGATCATGAACACTGAAGCTTTCTTT.

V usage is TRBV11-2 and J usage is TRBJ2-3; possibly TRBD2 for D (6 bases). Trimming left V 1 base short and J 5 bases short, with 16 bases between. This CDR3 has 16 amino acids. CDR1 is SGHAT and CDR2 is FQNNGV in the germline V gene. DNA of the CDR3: TGTGCCAGCAGCTTAGGCATGGGCTTCGGGGGAGATACGCAGTATTTT. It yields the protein CASSLGMGFGGDTQYF.

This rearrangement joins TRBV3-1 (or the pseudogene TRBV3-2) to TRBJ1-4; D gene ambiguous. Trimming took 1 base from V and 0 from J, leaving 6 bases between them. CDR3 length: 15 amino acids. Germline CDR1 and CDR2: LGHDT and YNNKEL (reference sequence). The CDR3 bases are TGTGCCAGCAGCCAAGTCGGTGCAACTAATGAAAAACTGTTTTTT. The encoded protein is CASSQVGATNEKLFF.

The CDR3 reads CASSLPIGGGKPQHF. The CDR3 nucleotides are TGTGCCAGCAGTTTACCTATAGGGGGCGGGAAGCCCCAGCATTTT. The chain is built from TRBV28 and TRBJ1-5; 7 nucleotides align to TRBD1. In germline, CDR1 is MDHEN, CDR2 SYDVKM. There are 15 residues in the CDR3. Trimming at V came to 2 bases and at J to 8 bases, leaving 9 bases not matched to a gene.

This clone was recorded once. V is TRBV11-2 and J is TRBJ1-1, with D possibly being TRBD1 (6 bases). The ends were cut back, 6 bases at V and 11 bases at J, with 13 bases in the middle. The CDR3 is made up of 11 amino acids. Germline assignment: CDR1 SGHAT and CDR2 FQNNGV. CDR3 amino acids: CASSSTGWAFF. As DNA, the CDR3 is TGTGCCAGCAGTTCAACAGGGTGGGCTTTCTTT.

CDR3 in amino acids: CASSLVGQGDSPLHF. CDR3 nucleotide sequence: TGTGCCAGCAGCTTAGTGGGACAGGGTGATTCACCCCTCCACTTT. The rearrangement uses TRBV7-8 and TRBJ1-6; 9 nucleotides match TRBD1. The CDR3 runs to 15 residues. Looked up from germline, CDR1 is SGHVS and CDR2 is FQNEAQ. J was trimmed by 8 bases and V by 1 base; bases with no gene match: 3.

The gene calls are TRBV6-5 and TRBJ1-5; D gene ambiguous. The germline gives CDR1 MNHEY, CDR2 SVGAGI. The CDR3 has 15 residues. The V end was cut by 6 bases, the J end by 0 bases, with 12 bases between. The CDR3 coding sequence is TGTGCCAGCAGCTTGGAGCGGTTTAGCAATCAGCCCCAGCATTTT. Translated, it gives CASSLERFSNQPQHF.

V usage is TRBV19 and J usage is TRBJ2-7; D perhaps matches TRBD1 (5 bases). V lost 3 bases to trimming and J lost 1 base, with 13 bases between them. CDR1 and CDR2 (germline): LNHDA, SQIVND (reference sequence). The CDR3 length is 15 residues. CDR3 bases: TGTGCCAGTAGTATCACTGGGCAGGGATCCTACGAGCAGTACTTC. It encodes CASSITGQGSYEQYF.

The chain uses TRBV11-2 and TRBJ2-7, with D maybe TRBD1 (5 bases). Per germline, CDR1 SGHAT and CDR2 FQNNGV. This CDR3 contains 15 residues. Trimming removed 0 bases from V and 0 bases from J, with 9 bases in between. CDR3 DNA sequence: TGTGCCAGCAGCTTAGACTTAGGGGCCTCCTACGAGCAGTACTTC. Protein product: CASSLDLGASYEQYF.

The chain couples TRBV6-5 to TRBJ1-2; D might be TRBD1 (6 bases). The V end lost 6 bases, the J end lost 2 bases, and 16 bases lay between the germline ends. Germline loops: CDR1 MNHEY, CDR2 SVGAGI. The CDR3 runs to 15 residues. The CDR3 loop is CASSPYREINYGYTF. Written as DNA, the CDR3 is TGTGCCAGCAGCCCCTACAGGGAAATCAACTATGGCTACACCTTC.

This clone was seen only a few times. CDR3 amino acids: CASSPVYSGSANEQFF. The CDR3, as DNA: TGTGCCAGTAGTCCCGTTTACAGCGGGAGTGCTAATGAGCAGTTCTTC. The chain combines TRBV19 with TRBJ2-1; 8 positions agree with TRBD2. CDR3 length equals 16 residues. After removal of 5 bases from V and 7 bases from J, the junction contained 13 bases not matched to a gene. The germline V gene encodes CDR1 LNHDA and CDR2 SQIVND (reference sequence).

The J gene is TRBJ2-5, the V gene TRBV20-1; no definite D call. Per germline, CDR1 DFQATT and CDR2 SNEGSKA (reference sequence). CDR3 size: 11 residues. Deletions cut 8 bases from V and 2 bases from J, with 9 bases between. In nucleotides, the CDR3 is TGCAGTTCAGAAAGACAAGAGACCCAGTACTTC. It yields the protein CSSERQETQYF.

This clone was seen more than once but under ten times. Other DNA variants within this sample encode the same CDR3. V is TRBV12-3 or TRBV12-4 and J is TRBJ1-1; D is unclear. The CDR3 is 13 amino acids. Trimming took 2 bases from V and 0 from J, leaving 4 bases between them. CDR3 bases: TGTGCCAGCAGTTTACGGGTGAACACTGAAGCTTTCTTT. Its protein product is CASSLRVNTEAFF.

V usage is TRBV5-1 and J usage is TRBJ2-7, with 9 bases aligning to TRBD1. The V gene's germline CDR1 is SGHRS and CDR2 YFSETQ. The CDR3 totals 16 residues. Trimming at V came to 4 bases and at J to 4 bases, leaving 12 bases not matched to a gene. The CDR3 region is CASSLQTGGSLYEQYF. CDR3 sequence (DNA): TGCGCCAGCAGCCTCCAGACAGGGGGTTCTCTATACGAGCAGTACTTC.

The CDR3 reads CASSVEGGSTEAFF. CDR3 nucleotides: TGTGCCAGCAGCGTAGAGGGAGGGTCCACTGAAGCTTTCTTT. V is TRBV9 and J is TRBJ1-1; no clear D gene. The CDR3 is made up of 14 amino acids. Germline V gene data show CDR1 as SGDLS and CDR2 as YYNGEE. Deletions cut 0 bases from V and 4 bases from J, with 10 bases between.

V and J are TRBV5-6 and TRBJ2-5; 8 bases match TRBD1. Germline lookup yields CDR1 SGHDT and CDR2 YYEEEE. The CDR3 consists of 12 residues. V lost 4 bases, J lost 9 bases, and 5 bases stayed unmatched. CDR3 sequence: CASSALQGAQYF. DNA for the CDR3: TGTGCCAGCAGCGCCCTACAGGGGGCCCAGTACTTC.

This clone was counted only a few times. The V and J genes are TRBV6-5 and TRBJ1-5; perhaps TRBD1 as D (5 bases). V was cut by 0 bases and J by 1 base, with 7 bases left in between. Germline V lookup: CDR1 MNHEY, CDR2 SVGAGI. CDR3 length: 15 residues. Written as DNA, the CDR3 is TGTGCCAGCAGTTACTCGGGGCCGAGCAATCAGCCCCAGCATTTT. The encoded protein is CASSYSGPSNQPQHF.

The CDR3 DNA reads TGTGCCAGCAGCTCGCCGGACAGGAACACTGAAGCTTTCTTT. This encodes CASSSPDRNTEAFF. This chain uses TRBV7-6 with TRBJ1-1, with D maybe TRBD1 (6 bases). The V end was cut by 4 bases, the J end by 1 base, with 10 bases between. CDR3 length: 14 residues. CDR1 SGHVS and CDR2 FNYEAQ come from the germline V gene.

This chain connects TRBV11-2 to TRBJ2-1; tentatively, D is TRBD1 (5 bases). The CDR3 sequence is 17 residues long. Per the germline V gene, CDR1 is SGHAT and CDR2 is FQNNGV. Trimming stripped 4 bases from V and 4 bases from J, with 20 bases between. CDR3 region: CASSSQGHRIRYNEQFF. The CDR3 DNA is TGTGCCAGCAGCTCTCAAGGGCACAGGATTCGGTACAATGAGCAGTTCTTC.

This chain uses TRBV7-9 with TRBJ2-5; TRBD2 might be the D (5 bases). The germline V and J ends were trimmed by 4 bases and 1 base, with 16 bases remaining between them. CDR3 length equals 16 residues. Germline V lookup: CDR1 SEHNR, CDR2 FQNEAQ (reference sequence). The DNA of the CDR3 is TGTGCCAGCAGCTCCGGGATCGGTAGAGGCCAAGAGACCCAGTACTTC. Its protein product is CASSSGIGRGQETQYF.

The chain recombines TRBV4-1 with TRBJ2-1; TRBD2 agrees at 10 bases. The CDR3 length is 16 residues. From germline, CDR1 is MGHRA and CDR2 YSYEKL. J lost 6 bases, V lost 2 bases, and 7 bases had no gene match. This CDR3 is CASSQSRAGGSNEQFF. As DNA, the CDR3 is TGCGCCAGCAGCCAATCACGAGCGGGAGGGTCCAATGAGCAGTTCTTC.

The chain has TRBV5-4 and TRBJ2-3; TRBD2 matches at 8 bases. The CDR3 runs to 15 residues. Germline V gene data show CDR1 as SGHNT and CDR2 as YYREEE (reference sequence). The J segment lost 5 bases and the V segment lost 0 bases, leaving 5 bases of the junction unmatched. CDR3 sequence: CASSLDGLAGDTQYF. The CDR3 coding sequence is TGTGCCAGCAGCTTGGATGGTCTAGCGGGAGATACGCAGTATTTT.

CDR3 nucleotides: TGTGCCAGTAGTATAGGCCCCGGCAGAGGGGGCCGCACCCCTCTGTATGGCTACACCTTC. Protein product: CASSIGPGRGGRTPLYGYTF. The genes are TRBV19 and TRBJ1-2, with TRBD1 identical over 7 bases. After removal of 1 base from V and 5 bases from J, the junction contained 22 bases not matched to a gene. The CDR3 covers 20 residues. Germline V CDR1 and CDR2: LNHDA, SQIVND (reference sequence).

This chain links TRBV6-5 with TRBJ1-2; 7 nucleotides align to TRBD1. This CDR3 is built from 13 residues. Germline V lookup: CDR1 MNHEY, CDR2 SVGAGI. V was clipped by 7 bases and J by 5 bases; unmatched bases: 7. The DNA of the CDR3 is TGTGCCAGCATTTCGACAGGGACGTATGGCTACACCTTC. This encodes CASISTGTYGYTF.

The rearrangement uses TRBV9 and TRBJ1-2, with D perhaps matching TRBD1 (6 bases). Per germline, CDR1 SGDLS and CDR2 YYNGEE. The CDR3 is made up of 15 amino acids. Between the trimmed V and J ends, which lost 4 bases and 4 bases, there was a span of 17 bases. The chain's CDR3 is CASSPSWTASYGYTF. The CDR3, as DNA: TGTGCCAGCAGCCCGAGCTGGACAGCCTCCTATGGCTACACCTTC.

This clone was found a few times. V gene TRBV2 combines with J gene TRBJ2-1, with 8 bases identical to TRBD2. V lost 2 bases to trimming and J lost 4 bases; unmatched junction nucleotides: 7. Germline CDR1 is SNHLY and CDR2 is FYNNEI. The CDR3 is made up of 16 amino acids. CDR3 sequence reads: CASSERLAGSYNEQFF. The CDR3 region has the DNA TGTGCCAGCAGTGAACGGCTAGCGGGTTCTTACAATGAGCAGTTCTTC.

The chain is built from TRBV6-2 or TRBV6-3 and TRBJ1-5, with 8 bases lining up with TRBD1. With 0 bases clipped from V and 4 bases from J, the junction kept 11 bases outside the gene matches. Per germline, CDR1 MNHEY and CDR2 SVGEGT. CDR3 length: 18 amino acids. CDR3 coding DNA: TGTGCCAGCAGTTACTCGACGGACAGGGTGGTGAGAAATCAGCCCCAGCATTTT. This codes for CASSYSTDRVVRNQPQHF.

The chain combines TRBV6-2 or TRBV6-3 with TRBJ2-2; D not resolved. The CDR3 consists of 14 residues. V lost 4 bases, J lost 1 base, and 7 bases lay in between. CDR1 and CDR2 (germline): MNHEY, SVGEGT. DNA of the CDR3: TGTGCCAGCAGTTTTATATTGAACACCGGGGAGCTGTTTTTT. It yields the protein CASSFILNTGELFF.

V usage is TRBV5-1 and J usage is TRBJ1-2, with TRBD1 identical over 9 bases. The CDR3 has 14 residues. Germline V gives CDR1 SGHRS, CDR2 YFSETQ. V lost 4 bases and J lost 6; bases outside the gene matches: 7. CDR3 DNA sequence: TGCGCCAGCAGCGGGACAGGGCCCCTCGATGGCTACACCTTC. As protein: CASSGTGPLDGYTF.

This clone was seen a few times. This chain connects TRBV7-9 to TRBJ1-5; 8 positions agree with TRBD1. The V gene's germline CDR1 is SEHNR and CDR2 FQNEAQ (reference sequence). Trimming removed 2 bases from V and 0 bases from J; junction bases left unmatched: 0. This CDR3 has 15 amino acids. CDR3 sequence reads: CASSLTGGSNQPQHF. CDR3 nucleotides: TGTGCCAGCAGCTTAACAGGGGGTAGCAATCAGCCCCAGCATTTT. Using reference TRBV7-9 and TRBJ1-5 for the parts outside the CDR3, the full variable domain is DTGVSQNPRHKITKRGQNVTFRCDPISEHNRLYWYRQTLGQGPEFLTYFQNEAQLEKSRLLSDRFSAERPKGSFSTLEIQRTEQGDSAMYLCASSLTGGSNQPQHFGDGTRLSIL.